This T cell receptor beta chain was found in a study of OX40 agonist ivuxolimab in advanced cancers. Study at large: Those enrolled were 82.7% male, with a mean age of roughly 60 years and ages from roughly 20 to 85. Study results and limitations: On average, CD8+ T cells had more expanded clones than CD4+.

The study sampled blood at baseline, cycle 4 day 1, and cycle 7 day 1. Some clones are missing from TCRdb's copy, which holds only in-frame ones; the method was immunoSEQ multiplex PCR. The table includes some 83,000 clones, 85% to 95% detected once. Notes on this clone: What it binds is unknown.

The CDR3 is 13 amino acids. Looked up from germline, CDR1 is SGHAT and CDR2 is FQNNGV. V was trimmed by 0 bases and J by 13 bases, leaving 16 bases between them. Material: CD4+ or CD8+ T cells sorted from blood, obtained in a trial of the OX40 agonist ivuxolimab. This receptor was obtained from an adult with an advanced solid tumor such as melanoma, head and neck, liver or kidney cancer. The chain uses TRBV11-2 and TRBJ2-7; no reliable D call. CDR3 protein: CASSLDRANSPYF. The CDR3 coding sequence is TGTGCCAGCAGCTTAGATCGTGCGAATTCCCCATACTTC. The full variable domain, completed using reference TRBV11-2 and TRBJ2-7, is EAGVAQSPRYKIIEKRQSVAFWCNPISGHATLYWYQQILGQGPKLLIQFQNNGVVDDSQLPKDRFSAERLKGVDSTLKIQPAKLEDSAVYLCASSLDRANSPYFGPGTRLTVT.